The rows below give T cell receptor beta chains drawn from one sample of a study of blood T cell repertoires in COVID-19. Sequencing used immunoSEQ multiplex PCR; TCRdb keeps in-frame clones, though not all of them. The sample carries about 150,000 clones, 60% to 80% recorded once. The specimen was peripheral blood. The source is a man between 50 and 59 years old with active or convalescent COVID-19. Both conserved end residues are part of each CDR3. The D gene is left open where the match is weak. Clone size is stated in some rows and not others, as once, few, many or a class when expanded.

cdr3_aa: CASSQTSGRAPSTDTQYF
cdr3_nt: TGTGCCAGCAGCCAAACTAGCGGGAGGGCCCCAAGCACAGATACGCAGTATTTT
d_call: TRBD2
clone_size: NA
cdr3_length: 18
v_call: TRBV7-9
j_call: TRBJ2-3

cdr3_aa: CASSPRLQSVNTEAFF
cdr3_nt: TGTGCCAGCAGTCCCCGCCTTCAATCAGTGAACACTGAAGCTTTCTTT
d_call: NA
clone_size: NA
cdr3_length: 16
v_call: TRBV2
j_call: TRBJ1-1

cdr3_aa: CASSDQKREEADTQYF
cdr3_nt: TGCGCCAGCAGTGATCAAAAGCGGGAGGAAGCAGATACGCAGTATTTT
d_call: TRBD2
clone_size: few
cdr3_length: 16
v_call: TRBV10-1
j_call: TRBJ2-3

cdr3_aa: CASSWYRGEGRGTEAFF
cdr3_nt: TGTGCCAGTAGTTGGTACAGGGGAGAAGGGAGAGGCACTGAAGCTTTCTTT
d_call: TRBD1
clone_size: NA
cdr3_length: 17
v_call: TRBV19
j_call: TRBJ1-1

cdr3_aa: CASTYAYGYTF
cdr3_nt: TGTGCCAGCACCTACGCCTATGGCTACACCTTC
d_call: NA
clone_size: NA
cdr3_length: 11
v_call: TRBV2
j_call: TRBJ1-2

cdr3_aa: CASSSWTGLLNTEAFF
cdr3_nt: TGTGCCAGCAGTTCTTGGACAGGGCTTTTGAACACTGAAGCTTTCTTT
d_call: TRBD1
clone_size: once
cdr3_length: 16
v_call: TRBV28
j_call: TRBJ1-1

cdr3_aa: CASSNRVGEQYF
cdr3_nt: TGTGCCAGCAGTAACAGGGTGGGCGAGCAGTACTTC
d_call: NA
clone_size: NA
cdr3_length: 12
v_call: TRBV6-5
j_call: TRBJ2-7

cdr3_aa: CAWIEASGETQYF
cdr3_nt: TGTGCCTGGATAGAGGCCAGCGGGGAGACCCAGTACTTC
d_call: NA
clone_size: NA
cdr3_length: 13
v_call: TRBV30
j_call: TRBJ2-5

cdr3_aa: CASSLGQNYGYTF
cdr3_nt: TGTGCCAGCAGTTTGGGGCAGAACTATGGCTACACCTTC
d_call: NA
clone_size: once
cdr3_length: 13
v_call: TRBV28
j_call: TRBJ1-2

cdr3_aa: CAWSSAYEQYF
cdr3_nt: TGTGCCTGGAGTAGCGCCTACGAGCAGTACTTC
d_call: NA
clone_size: NA
cdr3_length: 11
v_call: TRBV30
j_call: TRBJ2-7

cdr3_aa: CAWSGRGGWDQPQHF
cdr3_nt: TGTGCCTGGAGTGGAAGGGGGGGGTGGGATCAGCCCCAGCATTTT
d_call: NA
clone_size: few
cdr3_length: 15
v_call: TRBV30
j_call: TRBJ1-5

cdr3_aa: CASSRDRDYGYTF
cdr3_nt: TGTGCCAGCAGTCGAGACAGGGACTATGGCTACACCTTC
d_call: TRBD1
clone_size: NA
cdr3_length: 13
v_call: TRBV6-5
j_call: TRBJ1-2

cdr3_aa: CASSLGLAGSYEQYF
cdr3_nt: TGTGCCAGCAGCTTGGGGCTAGCGGGCTCCTACGAGCAGTACTTC
d_call: TRBD2
clone_size: NA
cdr3_length: 15
v_call: TRBV5-6
j_call: TRBJ2-7

cdr3_aa: CATSDTTGTGSEQYF
cdr3_nt: TGTGCCACCAGTGATACCACCGGGACAGGTTCTGAGCAGTACTTC
d_call: TRBD1
clone_size: NA
cdr3_length: 15
v_call: TRBV24-1
j_call: TRBJ2-7

cdr3_aa: CASSVTFGRAGYEQYF
cdr3_nt: TGTGCCAGCAGCGTGACCTTTGGACGAGCGGGGTACGAGCAGTACTTC
d_call: TRBD2
clone_size: NA
cdr3_length: 16
v_call: TRBV11-2
j_call: TRBJ2-7

cdr3_aa: CSVPGLAGSNEQFF
cdr3_nt: TGCAGCGTACCCGGACTAGCGGGATCCAATGAGCAGTTCTTC
d_call: TRBD2
clone_size: NA
cdr3_length: 14
v_call: TRBV29-1
j_call: TRBJ2-1

cdr3_aa: CASSLGEKLFF
cdr3_nt: TGTGCCAGCAGCCTCGGGGAAAAACTGTTTTTT
d_call: NA
clone_size: NA
cdr3_length: 11
v_call: TRBV13
j_call: TRBJ1-4

cdr3_aa: CASSLQVIGDYNSPLHF
cdr3_nt: TGTGCCAGCAGTTTACAAGTGATAGGAGACTATAATTCACCCCTCCACTTT
d_call: NA
clone_size: few
cdr3_length: 17
v_call: TRBV27
j_call: TRBJ1-6

cdr3_aa: CASSFGLAGLPDTQYF
cdr3_nt: TGTGCCAGCAGCTTTGGACTAGCGGGCCTTCCGGATACGCAGTATTTT
d_call: TRBD2
clone_size: NA
cdr3_length: 16
v_call: TRBV7-3
j_call: TRBJ2-3

cdr3_aa: CASSPRGPSTDTQYF
cdr3_nt: TGTGCCAGCAGCCCCAGGGGGCCTAGCACAGATACGCAGTATTTT
d_call: TRBD1
clone_size: NA
cdr3_length: 15
v_call: TRBV7-3
j_call: TRBJ2-3

cdr3_aa: CASSIGWGRQIEAFF
cdr3_nt: TGTGCCAGTAGTATAGGTTGGGGCCGCCAAATTGAAGCTTTCTTT
d_call: NA
clone_size: NA
cdr3_length: 15
v_call: TRBV19
j_call: TRBJ1-1

cdr3_aa: CSVVAGVNEQYF
cdr3_nt: TGCAGCGTTGTAGCGGGAGTGAACGAGCAGTACTTC
d_call: TRBD2
clone_size: NA
cdr3_length: 12
v_call: TRBV29-1
j_call: TRBJ2-7

cdr3_aa: CASSLSGAGTEAFF
cdr3_nt: TGCGCCAGCAGCTTGTCGGGAGCGGGCACTGAAGCTTTCTTT
d_call: NA
clone_size: NA
cdr3_length: 14
v_call: TRBV5-1
j_call: TRBJ1-1

cdr3_aa: CASSAVVQGAAEAFF
cdr3_nt: TGTGCCAGCAGCGCGGTCGTACAGGGGGCTGCTGAAGCTTTCTTT
d_call: TRBD1
clone_size: NA
cdr3_length: 15
v_call: TRBV9
j_call: TRBJ1-1

cdr3_aa: CASSLSTGWTPLHF
cdr3_nt: TGTGCCAGCAGTTTATCGACAGGGTGGACACCCCTCCACTTT
d_call: TRBD1
clone_size: NA
cdr3_length: 14
v_call: TRBV28
j_call: TRBJ1-6

cdr3_aa: CAFLQEAEHEQYF
cdr3_nt: TGTGCCTTCCTTCAGGAGGCAGAACACGAGCAGTACTTC
d_call: NA
clone_size: few
cdr3_length: 13
v_call: TRBV30
j_call: TRBJ2-7